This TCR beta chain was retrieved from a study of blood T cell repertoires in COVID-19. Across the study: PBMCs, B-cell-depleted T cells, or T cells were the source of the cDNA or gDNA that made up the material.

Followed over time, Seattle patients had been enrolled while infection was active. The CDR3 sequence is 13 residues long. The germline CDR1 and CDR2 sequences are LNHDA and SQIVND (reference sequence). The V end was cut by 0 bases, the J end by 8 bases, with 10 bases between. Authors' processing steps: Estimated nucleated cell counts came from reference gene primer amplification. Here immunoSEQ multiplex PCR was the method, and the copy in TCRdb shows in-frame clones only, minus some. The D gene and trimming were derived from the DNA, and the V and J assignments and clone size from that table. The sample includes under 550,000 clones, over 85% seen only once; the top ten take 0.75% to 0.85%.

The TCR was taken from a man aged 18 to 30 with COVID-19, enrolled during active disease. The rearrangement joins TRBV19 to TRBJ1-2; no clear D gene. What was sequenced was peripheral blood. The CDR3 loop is CASSIEAGRGYTF. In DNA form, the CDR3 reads TGTGCCAGTAGTATAGAAGCGGGAAGAGGCTACACCTTC. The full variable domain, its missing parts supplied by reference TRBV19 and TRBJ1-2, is DGGITQSPKYLFRKEGQNVTLSCEQNLNHDAMYWYRQDPGQGLRLIYYSQIVNDFQKGDIAEGYSVSREKKESFPLTVTSAQKNPTAFYLCASSIEAGRGYTFGSGTRLTVV.